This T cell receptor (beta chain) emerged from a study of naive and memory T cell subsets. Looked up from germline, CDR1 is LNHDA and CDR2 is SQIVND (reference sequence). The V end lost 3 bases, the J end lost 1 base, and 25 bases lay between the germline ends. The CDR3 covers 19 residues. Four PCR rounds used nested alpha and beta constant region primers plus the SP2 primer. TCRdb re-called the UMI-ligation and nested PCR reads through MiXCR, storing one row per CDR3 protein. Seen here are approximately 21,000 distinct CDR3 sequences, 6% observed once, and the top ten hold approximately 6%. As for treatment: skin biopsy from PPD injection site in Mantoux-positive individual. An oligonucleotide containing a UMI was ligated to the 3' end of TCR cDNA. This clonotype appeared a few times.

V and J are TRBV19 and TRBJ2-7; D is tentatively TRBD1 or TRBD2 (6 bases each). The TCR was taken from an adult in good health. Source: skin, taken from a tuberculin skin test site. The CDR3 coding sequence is TGTGCCAGTAGTATGAAGGGGCCCGTTGCGGGACAACTTTCCTACGAGCAGTACTTC. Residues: CASSMKGPVAGQLSYEQYF.